In this sample, the clone carrying this TCR beta chain turned up a few times. Its antigen remains unidentified. The data belong to a study of graft-versus-host responses after intestinal transplantation. The wider study: Multivisceral, liver-intestinal, or isolated intestinal transplants were performed in recipients. Once they had received anti-thymocyte globulin induction, all recipients took tacrolimus and steroids for two to three years.

Per the germline V gene, CDR1 is SGHDT and CDR2 is YYEEEE. CDR3 length: 14 residues. V dropped 4 bases and J dropped 7 bases, with 12 bases sitting between them. Study-wide results and caveats: Early after transplant, HvG declines were associated with peak levels of circulating GvH clones.

Libraries were prepared by immunoSEQ multiplex PCR; TCRdb keeps only in-frame clonotypes and omits some of them. This table holds 80,000 to 95,000 clones, under 95% found once. This material consisted of unstimulated CD8+ T cells sorted from spleen or lymph node cells, taken before intestinal transplant. J is TRBJ1-6 and V is TRBV5-6; D gene ambiguous. The TCR was taken from a human donor who received an intestinal transplant. CDR3 coding DNA: TGTGCCAGCAGCGCGGCACCGGAGAATTCACCCCTCCACTTT. Residues: CASSAAPENSPLHF.